Following are 12 T cell receptor beta chains from one sample sequenced in a study of radiation and T cells in renal cell carcinoma. This sample's time point: blood 4 weeks post-SBRT, at nephrectomy. Treatment described: 15 Gy SBRT to primary tumor, nephrectomy 4 weeks later. The table came from immunoSEQ multiplex PCR; TCRdb's copy has only in-frame clones and leaves some out. The sample shows tens of thousands of clones, around four fifths of them seen only once. This material consisted of blood, taken from a patient whose treatment included radiotherapy and nephrectomy. The origin of the receptors is a man in his forties or fifties with renal cell carcinoma.

This clone has only a few counts. The chain has TRBV27 and TRBJ2-1, with D perhaps matching TRBD2 (6 bases). This CDR3 is built from 16 residues. The ends were cut back, 3 bases at V and 4 bases at J, with 16 bases in the middle. Looked up from germline, CDR1 is MNHEY and CDR2 is SMNVEV (reference sequence). The CDR3 spells CASSFLGAGQYNEQFF. CDR3 nucleotide sequence: TGTGCCAGCAGTTTTCTCGGGGCGGGGCAATACAATGAGCAGTTCTTC.

This rearrangement joins TRBV27 to TRBJ1-1; D is undetermined. Trimming shortened V by 2 bases and J by 4 bases, and 8 bases separated the two germline ends. The germline V gene has CDR1 MNHEY and CDR2 SMNVEV (reference sequence). This CDR3 has 13 residues. The CDR3 reads CASSLNKGTEAFF. In DNA, the CDR3 is TGTGCCAGCAGTTTAAACAAGGGCACTGAAGCTTTCTTT.

The chain links TRBV5-1 to TRBJ2-3; unclear D gene. The germline V gene has CDR1 SGHRS and CDR2 YFSETQ. CDR3 length: 15 amino acids. The V end was cut by 0 bases, the J end by 2 bases, with 10 bases between. CDR3 sequence (DNA): TGCGCCAGCAGCTTGGTGGCAGAACCCACAGATACGCAGTATTTT. It translates to CASSLVAEPTDTQYF.

J is TRBJ1-3 and V is TRBV5-4; the match to TRBD1 covers 11 bases. V shed 4 bases, J shed 5 bases, and the junction held 5 bases outside the gene matches. The length of the CDR3 is 15 residues. Germline lookup yields CDR1 SGHNT and CDR2 YYREEE (reference sequence). The CDR3 region is CASSRTGGSRNTIYF. The CDR3 nucleotides are TGTGCCAGCAGCCGGACAGGGGGCTCAAGAAACACCATATATTTT.

The chain joins TRBV7-6 to TRBJ1-5, with 7 positions matching TRBD1. CDR3 length equals 15 residues. Germline V gives CDR1 SGHVS, CDR2 FNYEAQ. After removal of 2 bases from V and 3 bases from J, the junction contained 4 bases not matched to a gene. In nucleotides, the CDR3 is TGTGCCAGCAGCTTATCAGGGGGTCCCAATCAGCCCCAGCATTTT. Amino acid sequence: CASSLSGGPNQPQHF.

The chain employs TRBV15 and TRBJ2-4, with a possible D match to TRBD2 (6 bases). CDR1 LNHNV and CDR2 YYDKDF come from the germline V gene (reference sequence). The CDR3 spans 18 residues. Trimming pared 0 bases from V and 1 base from J, leaving 16 bases between. The CDR3 coding sequence is TGTGCCACCAGCAGAGAGAGAGGAGGGTCGGACGCCAAAAACATTCAGTACTTC. Translation: CATSRERGGSDAKNIQYF.

This chain uses TRBV28 with TRBJ2-7; 7 bases are shared with TRBD2. J lost 0 bases, V lost 3 bases, and 2 bases had no gene match. The CDR3 spans 14 residues. From germline, CDR1 is MDHEN and CDR2 SYDVKM. CDR3 DNA sequence: TGTGCCAGCAGTTTGGCGGGAGTCTCCTACGAGCAGTACTTC. It translates to CASSLAGVSYEQYF. Full variable domain (outside the CDR3, taken from reference TRBV28 and TRBJ2-7): DVKVTQSSRYLVKRTGEKVFLECVQDMDHENMFWYRQDPGLGLRLIYFSYDVKMKEKGDIPEGYSVSREKKERFSLILESASTNQTSMYLCASSLAGVSYEQYFGPGTRLTVT.

This clone was seen a few times. This chain connects TRBV27 to TRBJ1-1; a possible D gene is TRBD1 (5 bases). Germline CDR1 reads MNHEY; CDR2 reads SMNVEV (reference sequence). Trimming removed 6 bases at V and 1 base at J, with 12 bases between. CDR3 length equals 14 residues. The CDR3 DNA is TGTGCCAGCAGAAAAGGACACACGAACACTGAAGCTTTCTTT. Protein product: CASRKGHTNTEAFF.

The chain couples TRBV5-1 to TRBJ1-2; the D is unclear. Germline V lookup: CDR1 SGHRS, CDR2 YFSETQ. Trimming pared 3 bases from V and 2 bases from J, leaving 5 bases between. This CDR3 contains 12 residues. The CDR3 is CASSSDNYGYTF. DNA of the CDR3: TGCGCCAGCAGCTCTGACAACTATGGCTACACCTTC.

This chain joins TRBV18 and TRBJ2-5; no firm D call. The germline gives CDR1 KGHSH, CDR2 LQKENI. Between the trimmed V and J ends, which lost 5 bases and 5 bases, there was a span of 12 bases. There are 13 residues in the CDR3. CDR3 protein: CASSNYARETQYF. CDR3 DNA sequence: TGTGCCAGCTCAAATTACGCTAGGGAGACCCAGTACTTC.

A single count supports this clone. The chain couples TRBV5-1 to TRBJ2-1, with unresolved D. V lost 1 base to trimming and J lost 3 bases, with 11 bases between them. Germline V lookup: CDR1 SGHRS, CDR2 YFSETQ. This CDR3 is 15 amino acids long. In DNA form, the CDR3 reads TGCGCCAGCAGCTTGTCCCTCCTGATCTACAATGAGCAGTTCTTC. It codes for CASSLSLLIYNEQFF.

The chain combines TRBV6-5 with TRBJ1-5; TRBD1 agrees at 8 bases. CDR1 is MNHEY, CDR2 SVGAGI, per germline. This CDR3 spans 15 amino acids. With V trimmed by 8 bases and J by 5 bases, 11 bases remained unmatched. CDR3 nucleotide sequence: TGTGCCAGCTCTCCGGACAGGGACCAAGATCAGCCCCAGCATTTT. Its protein is CASSPDRDQDQPQHF.